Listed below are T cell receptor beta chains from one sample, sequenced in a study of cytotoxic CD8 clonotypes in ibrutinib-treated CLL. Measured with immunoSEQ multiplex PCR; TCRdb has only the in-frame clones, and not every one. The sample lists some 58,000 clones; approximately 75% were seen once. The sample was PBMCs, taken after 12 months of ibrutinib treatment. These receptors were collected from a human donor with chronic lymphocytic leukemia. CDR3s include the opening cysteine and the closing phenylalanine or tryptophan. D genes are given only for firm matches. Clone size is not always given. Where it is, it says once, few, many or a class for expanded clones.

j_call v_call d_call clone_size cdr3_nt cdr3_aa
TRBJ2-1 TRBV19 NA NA TGTGCCAGTACCAGACAGCTCCGAGACAATGAGCAGTTCTTC CASTRQLRDNEQFF
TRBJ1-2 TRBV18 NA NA TGTGCCAGCTCACCGAACGTGCCCGTGGGGAACTATGGCTACACCTTC CASSPNVPVGNYGYTF
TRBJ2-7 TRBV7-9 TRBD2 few TGTGCCAGCAGGCCTGGACTAGCGGGAATCTACGAGCAGTACTTC CASRPGLAGIYEQYF
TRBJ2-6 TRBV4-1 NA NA TGCGCCAGCAGCCACCTAGGGGGGGGGTCTGGGGCCAACGTCCTGACTTTC CASSHLGGGSGANVLTF
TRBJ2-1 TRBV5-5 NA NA TGTGCCAGCAGCCCTACTACTTCGCCCCTCAATGAGCAGTTCTTC CASSPTTSPLNEQFF
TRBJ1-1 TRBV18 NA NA TGTGCCAGCTCACCACCCGCCGCTTCCGAAGCTTTCTTT CASSPPAASEAFF
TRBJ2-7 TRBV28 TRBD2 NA TGTGCCAGCAGTTCCCCCACCGGGACTAGCGGGAGATCCTACGAGCAGTACTTC CASSSPTGTSGRSYEQYF
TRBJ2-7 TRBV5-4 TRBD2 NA TGTGCCAGCAGCCAGGAGGGGCTAGCGGGAGGTCGTTACGAGCAGTACTTC CASSQEGLAGGRYEQYF
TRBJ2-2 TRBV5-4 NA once TGTGCCAGCAGATTGGAGGTAGAGGCCGGGGAGCTGTTTTTT CASRLEVEAGELFF
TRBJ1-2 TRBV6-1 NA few TGTGCCAGCAGTGACAGAAGCTATGGCTACACCTTC CASSDRSYGYTF
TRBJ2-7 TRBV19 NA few TGTGCCAGTAGTATAGGTCCCTCCTACGAGCAGTACTTC CASSIGPSYEQYF
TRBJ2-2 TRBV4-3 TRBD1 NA TGCGCCAGCAGCCAACGACAGGGGTCCGGGGAGCTGTTTTTT CASSQRQGSGELFF
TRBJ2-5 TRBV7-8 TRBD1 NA TGTGCCAGCAGCCCTCGATTCGACAGGGAAGAGACCCAGTACTTC CASSPRFDREETQYF
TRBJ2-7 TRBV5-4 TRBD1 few TGTGCCAGCAGCTTGGAACAGGGGAATTCCTACGAGCAGTACTTC CASSLEQGNSYEQYF
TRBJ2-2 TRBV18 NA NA TGTGCCAGCGACGACAGGACGAACACCGGGGAGCTGTTTTTT CASDDRTNTGELFF
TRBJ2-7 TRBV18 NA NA TGTGCCAGCCAAGGGTTGACCTACGAGCAGTACTTC CASQGLTYEQYF
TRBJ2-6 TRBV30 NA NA TGTGCCTGGAGTGTATCTGGGGCCAACGTCCTGACTTTC CAWSVSGANVLTF
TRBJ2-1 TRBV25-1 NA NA TGTGCCAGCAGTGAGTGGGAGGCCTACAATGAGCAGTTCTTC CASSEWEAYNEQFF
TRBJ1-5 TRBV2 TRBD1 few TGTGCCAGCAGTCAACAGGGGGGAGATCAGCCCCAGCATTTT CASSQQGGDQPQHF
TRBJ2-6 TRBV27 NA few TGTGCCAGCAGGGCGTCTGGGGCCAACGTCCTGACTTTC CASRASGANVLTF
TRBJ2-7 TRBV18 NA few TGTGCCAGCTCGGCCGGGAGCGGTTACGAGCAGTACTTC CASSAGSGYEQYF
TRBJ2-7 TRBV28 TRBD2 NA TGTGCCAGCCGACTAGCGGGGGACTACGAGCAGTACTTC CASRLAGDYEQYF
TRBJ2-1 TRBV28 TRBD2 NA TGTGCCAGCAGTCCTTACTCTGCGGGGGATCGGAATGAGCAGTTCTTC CASSPYSAGDRNEQFF
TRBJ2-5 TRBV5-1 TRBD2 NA TGCGCCAGCAGCTACGGGACTAGCGGGACTGGGGAGACCCAGTACTTC CASSYGTSGTGETQYF
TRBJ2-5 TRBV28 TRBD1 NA TGTGCCAGCAGTCACAGACAGGGGGTGACCCAGTACTTC CASSHRQGVTQYF
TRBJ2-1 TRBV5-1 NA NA TGCGCCAGCAGCTCCTTGACTAGATCCTCCTACAATGAGCAGTTCTTC CASSSLTRSSYNEQFF
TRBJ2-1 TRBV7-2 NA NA TGTGCCAGCAGATTAGGGGGTAACTCCTACAATGAGCAGTTCTTC CASRLGGNSYNEQFF
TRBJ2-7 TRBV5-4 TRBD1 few TGTGCCAGCAGCTTGGGGACAGGGCCCTACGAGCAGTACTTC CASSLGTGPYEQYF
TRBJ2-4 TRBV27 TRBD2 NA TGTGCCAGCAGTGCCGGACTAGCGGGAGATCACAAAAACATTCAGTACTTC CASSAGLAGDHKNIQYF
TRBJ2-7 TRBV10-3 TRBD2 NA TGTGCCATCAGGGTAGGACTAGCGGAGACCTACGAGCAGTACTTC CAIRVGLAETYEQYF
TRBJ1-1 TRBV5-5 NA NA TGTGCCAGCAGCTTGGGGACTAGCACTGAAGCTTTCTTT CASSLGTSTEAFF
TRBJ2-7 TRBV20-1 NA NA TGCAGTGCTAGATTCGGGAGAAATCAGTACTTC CSARFGRNQYF
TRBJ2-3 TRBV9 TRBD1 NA TGTGCCAGCAGCGAAAGGACAGGGCGGACAGATACGCAGTATTTT CASSERTGRTDTQYF
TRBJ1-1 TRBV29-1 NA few TGCAGCGTTGAGGGTCGGGTCAGGGGAAACACTGAAGCTTTCTTT CSVEGRVRGNTEAFF
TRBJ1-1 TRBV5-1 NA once TGCGCCAGCAGCTTGTGGGCCCAGGGCAACACTGAAGCTTTCTTT CASSLWAQGNTEAFF
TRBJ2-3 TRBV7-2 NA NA TGTGCCAGCAGCACCGACTGGGATACGCAGTATTTT CASSTDWDTQYF
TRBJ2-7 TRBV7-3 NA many TGTGCCAGCAGCCCCGAAAGGGGAGGGCAGTACTTC CASSPERGGQYF
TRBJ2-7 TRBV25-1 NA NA TGTGCCAGCAGGATGGCCGGCGCGGACACCTACGAGCAGTACTTC CASRMAGADTYEQYF
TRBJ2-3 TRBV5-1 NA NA TGCGCCAGCAGCTTGGCCCAGGGCACAGATACGCAGTATTTT CASSLAQGTDTQYF
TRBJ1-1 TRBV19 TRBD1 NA TGTGCCAGCAGGGACAGGGGAAAGTTCACTGAAGCTTTCTTT CASRDRGKFTEAFF
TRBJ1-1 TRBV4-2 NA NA TGTGCCAGCAGCCAGGCCCAGCTGAACACTGAAGCTTTCTTT CASSQAQLNTEAFF
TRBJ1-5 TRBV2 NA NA TGTGCCAGCGGGAGAAGCAATCAGCCCCAGCATTTT CASGRSNQPQHF
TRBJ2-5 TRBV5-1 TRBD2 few TGCGCCAGCAGCTTGGGGCTAGCGGGGTCGGGGCAAGAGACCCAGTACTTC CASSLGLAGSGQETQYF
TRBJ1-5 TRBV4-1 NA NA TGCGCCAGCAGCCAAGAGGGGCTGGGGCCCCAGCATTTT CASSQEGLGPQHF
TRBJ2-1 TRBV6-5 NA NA TGTGCCAGCAGTTCCCCCCGGCGCGGGATATACAATGAGCAGTTCTTC CASSSPRRGIYNEQFF
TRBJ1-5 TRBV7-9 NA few TGTGCCAGCAGTCAAGCGGGGGATCAGCCCCAGCATTTT CASSQAGDQPQHF
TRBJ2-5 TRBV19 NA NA TGTGCCAGTAGTATAGGTACAGCCCAAGAGACCCAGTACTTC CASSIGTAQETQYF
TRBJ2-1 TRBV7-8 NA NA TGTGCCACCAACCCGACCCTAAACAATGAGCAGTTCTTC CATNPTLNNEQFF
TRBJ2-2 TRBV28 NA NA TGTGCCAGCAGTTTATTCGGGGAGCTGTTTTTT CASSLFGELFF
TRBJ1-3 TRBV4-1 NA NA TGCGCCAGCAGCCAAGGATCAGAGCGCCGAAACACCATATATTTT CASSQGSERRNTIYF
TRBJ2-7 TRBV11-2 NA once TGTGCCAGCAGCTTGAGCGATCCCTACGAGCAGTACTTC CASSLSDPYEQYF
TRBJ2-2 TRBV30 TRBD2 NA TGTGCTAAAGGGACTAGCCCCGGGGAGCTGTTTTTT CAKGTSPGELFF
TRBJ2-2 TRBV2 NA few TGTGCCAGCAGGGCCACGAACACCGGGGAGCTGTTTTTT CASRATNTGELFF
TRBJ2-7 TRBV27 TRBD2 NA TGTGCCAGCAGGGTTTCCTTGAGCGGGAGTTTC CASRVSLSGSF
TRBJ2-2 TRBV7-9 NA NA TGTGCCAGCAGTAATGACTTCACCGGGGAGCTGTTTTTT CASSNDFTGELFF